This TCR beta chain was captured by sequencing in a study of siplizumab effects on memory and regulatory T cells. This table comes from immunoSEQ multiplex PCR, and its TCRdb copy is limited to in-frame clones, with some not included. The repertoire holds roughly 93,000 clones, with roughly 94% as singletons. The CDR3 runs 15 residues. Germline V gene data show CDR1 as SGHTS and CDR2 as YDEGEE. Trimming took off 1 base at V and 0 bases at J, with 5 bases between the two ends. The sequence was collected from a human donor in good health. The sample taken for sequencing was non-Treg CD4+ T cells sorted from blood. J is TRBJ2-6 and V is TRBV5-8, with no clear D. The CDR3 here is CASSLPSSGANVLTF. The CDR3 DNA reads TGTGCCAGCAGCTTGCCTAGCTCTGGGGCCAACGTCCTGACTTTC.